The present TCR beta chain was sequenced within a study of T cells in Graves' hyperthyroidism and ophthalmopathy. Patients showing uncontrolled infection, other autoimmune disease, pregnancy or lactation were ineligible. Germline V gene data show CDR1 as SGHRS and CDR2 as YFSETQ. This CDR3 has 14 residues. Losses at the gene ends were 5 bases for V and 6 bases for J; bases not matched to a gene: 9. Amplification of TCR beta CDR3 regions used RNA as the template. The primer set for the first-round RT-PCR of the TCR CDR3 was HTBI. TCRdb re-called the multiplex PCR reads with MiXCR, one entry per CDR3 protein. The sample has about 640,000 distinct CDR3 sequences, 20% seen once; the top ten hold more than 30%.

Sequencing input: blood. This chain joins TRBV5-1 and TRBJ1-1; 8 bases align to TRBD1. The receptor comes from a man under 40 with Graves' ophthalmopathy. The CDR3 here is CASSWTGKHPEAFF. CDR3 DNA sequence: TGCGCCAGCAGTTGGACAGGGAAGCACCCTGAAGCTTTCTTT.